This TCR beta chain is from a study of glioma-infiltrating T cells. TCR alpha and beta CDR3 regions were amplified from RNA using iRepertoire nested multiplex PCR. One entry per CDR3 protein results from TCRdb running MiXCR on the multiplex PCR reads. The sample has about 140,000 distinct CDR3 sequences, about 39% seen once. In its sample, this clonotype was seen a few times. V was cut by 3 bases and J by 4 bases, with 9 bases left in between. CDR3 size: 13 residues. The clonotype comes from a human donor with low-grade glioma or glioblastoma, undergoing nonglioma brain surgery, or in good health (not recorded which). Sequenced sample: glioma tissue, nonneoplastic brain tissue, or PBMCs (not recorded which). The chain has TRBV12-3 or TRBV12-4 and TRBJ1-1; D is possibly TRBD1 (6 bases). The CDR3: CASSFQGPTEAFF. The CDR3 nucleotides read TGTGCCAGCAGTTTCCAGGGGCCCACTGAAGCTTTCTTT.